This entry is about one T cell receptor delta chain. Its cognate antigen is unknown. A clone one base away is much larger, so this may be a read error. These data are taken from a study of delta chains in infants with herpesvirus infections. As for the study in general: Ugandan infants were followed prospectively from birth through primary CMV infection.

Gamma-chain- and delta-chain-specific primers converted PBMC RNA into TCR cDNA. With CATT, TCRdb re-called clones from the RT-PCR reads. Of some 3,100 delta-chain clones listed, 32% are singletons. Study findings and constraints: Later infection age appeared linked to lower public-clonotype frequency among Vdelta1 cells. 4 of 18 CMV-infected infants carried the public Vdelta1 clonotype, including one congenital.

Germline V gene data show CDR1 as TSWWSYY and CDR2 as QGS. The CDR3 spans 18 residues. V usage is TRDV1 and J usage is TRDJ1; 11 bases are shared with TRDD3. This clonotype was sampled from a human donor who was a Ugandan infant, either HIV-exposed or HIV-unexposed (not recorded which). The material was peripheral blood, obtained at time point 3 of longitudinal follow-up. The CDR3 is CALGGPALGDTRTDNLIF. Written as DNA, the CDR3 is TGTGCTCTTGGGGGACCTGCGTTGGGGGATACGCGCACCGATAATCTCATCTTT.